The next 5 T cell receptor beta chains were all read from a single sample in a study of cytomegalovirus exposure and HLA in healthy donors. PCR was performed using 60 Vbeta and 13 Jbeta primers. The method was immunoSEQ multiplex PCR; TCRdb's version includes in-frame clones alone and lacks a portion of them. The sample consists of more than 150,000 clones, over 60% of them appearing once. The specimen sequenced was PBMCs. Receptors were obtained from a man aged 45-65 years in good health and CMV-seropositive.

The chain has TRBV27 and TRBJ2-1; TRBD2 matches at 9 bases. The germline CDR1 and CDR2 sequences are MNHEY and SMNVEV (reference sequence). With V trimmed by 5 bases and J by 4 bases, 18 bases remained unmatched. This CDR3 is 19 amino acids long. In nucleotides, the CDR3 is TGTGCCAGCAGTGACCCACCCCCTCGAGGGCGGGGGGGATACAATGAGCAGTTCTTC. It codes for CASSDPPPRGRGGYNEQFF.

The gene calls are TRBV4-1 and TRBJ2-5; 12 nucleotides agree with TRBD2. Germline trimming cut 0 bases from V and 5 bases from J; bases unmatched to any gene: 7. This CDR3 is 17 amino acids long. CDR1 MGHRA and CDR2 YSYEKL come from the germline V gene. The DNA of the CDR3 is TGCGCCAGCAGCCAAGATATCCCTAGCGGGGGGGTGGAGACCCAGTACTTC. Encoded protein: CASSQDIPSGGVETQYF.

V gene TRBV9 combines with J gene TRBJ1-5; TRBD1 agrees at 8 bases. This CDR3 is 15 amino acids long. Germline trimming cut 4 bases from V and 3 bases from J; bases unmatched to any gene: 6. CDR1 is SGDLS, CDR2 YYNGEE, per germline. The CDR3: CASSRTGGNNQPQHF. Here the CDR3 DNA reads TGTGCCAGCAGCCGAACAGGGGGGAACAATCAGCCCCAGCATTTT.

This chain connects TRBV5-1 to TRBJ2-5; 7 nucleotides line up with TRBD2. The CDR3 is made up of 14 amino acids. From germline, CDR1 is SGHRS and CDR2 YFSETQ. The V gene end was trimmed by 1 base and the J gene end by 7 bases; junction bases not matched to a gene: 7. Here the CDR3 DNA reads TGCGCCAGCAGCTTGTCTTCGGGGGGAGGGACCCAGTACTTC. Translated: CASSLSSGGGTQYF.

The gene calls are TRBV10-3 and TRBJ2-2, with D perhaps TRBD1 (5 bases). The CDR3 has 14 residues. The germline V gene has CDR1 ENHRY and CDR2 SYGVKD. V was trimmed by 3 bases and J by 3 bases, leaving 8 bases between them. Written as DNA, the CDR3 is TGTGCCATCAGTGACAGGGCGGACACCGGGGAGCTGTTTTTT. This translates into CAISDRADTGELFF.